This TCR beta chain was retrieved from a study of blood T cell repertoires in COVID-19. This CDR3 comprises 15 residues. The V and J ends lost 1 base and 0 bases respectively, with 10 bases between them. CDR1 SGHVS and CDR2 FQNEAQ come from the germline V gene. This clone came up once. Assay used: immunoSEQ multiplex PCR; TCRdb lists only in-frame clones, some missing. In the table there are about 210,000 clones, over 75% of which are singletons. Source material: peripheral blood. The gene calls are TRBV7-8 and TRBJ2-7, with D unresolved. The TCR sequence derives from a man aged 50 or older with COVID-19, enrolled during active disease. The DNA for the CDR3 is TGTGCCAGCAGCTTAGTCTATGACACCTCCTACGAGCAGTACTTC. Protein: CASSLVYDTSYEQYF.